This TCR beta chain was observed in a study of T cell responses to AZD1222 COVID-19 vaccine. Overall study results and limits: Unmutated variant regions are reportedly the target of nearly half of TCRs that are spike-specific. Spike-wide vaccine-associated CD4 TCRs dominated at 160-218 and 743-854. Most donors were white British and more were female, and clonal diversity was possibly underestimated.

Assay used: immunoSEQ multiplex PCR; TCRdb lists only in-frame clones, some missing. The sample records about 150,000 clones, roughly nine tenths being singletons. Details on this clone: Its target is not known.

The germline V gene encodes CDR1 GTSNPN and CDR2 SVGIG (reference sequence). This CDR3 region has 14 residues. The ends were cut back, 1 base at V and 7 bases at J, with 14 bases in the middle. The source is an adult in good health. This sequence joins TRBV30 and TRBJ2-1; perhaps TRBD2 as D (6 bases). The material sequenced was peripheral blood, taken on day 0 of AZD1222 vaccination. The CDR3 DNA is TGTGCCTGGAGTGGGGGGGACCCGCGGAATGAGCAGTTCTTC. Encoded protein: CAWSGGDPRNEQFF.